The 22 T cell receptor beta chains presented below share a single source sample, sequenced in a study of T-cell memory formation after mild COVID-19 (TCRdb year 2021). The library was obtained by 5' RACE. Sequencing used an Illumina NovaSeq 6000. TCRdb reanalyzed the raw reads on its own, using fastp at Q25 for trimming and MiXCR for clone calling, and kept in-frame beta chains. CDR3 protein sequences are deduplicated, and each keeps its most common genes and DNA. The sample contains some 40,000 distinct CDR3 sequences, 8.5% to 10% of them found a single time. The biggest ten clones account for 10% to 15% of the sample. The sample taken for sequencing was PBMCs or a T cell subset sorted from them (not recorded which). These receptors all stem from an adult woman who had mild COVID-19 (a few samples of this study predate the infection). The sample titles of this study are shuffled in the database, so cell type and time point are left out; the donor was told from shared clones.

This clonotype was detected many times. V usage is TRBV6-5 and J usage is TRBJ2-7, with TRBD1 identical over 10 bases. After removal of 2 bases from V and 4 bases from J, the junction contained 2 bases not matched to a gene. Germline V CDR1 and CDR2: MNHEY, SVGAGI. This CDR3 has 14 amino acids. This CDR3 is CASSYGGQGYEQYF. Here the CDR3 DNA reads TGTGCCAGCAGTTACGGGGGACAGGGGTACGAGCAGTACTTC.

The table lists this clonotype with a few counts. This chain links TRBV5-1 with TRBJ1-1; TRBD1 matches at 7 bases. V lost 2 bases and J lost 1; bases outside the gene matches: 8. CDR3 length equals 16 residues. Germline CDR1 and CDR2: SGHRS and YFSETQ. CDR3 nucleotides: TGCGCCAGCAGCTTATCCCCGGGACAGAAGAACACTGAAGCTTTCTTT. It codes for CASSLSPGQKNTEAFF.

V gene TRBV19 combines with J gene TRBJ1-2; D not resolved. Trimming took 0 bases from V and 3 from J, leaving 11 bases between them. Germline CDR1 is LNHDA and CDR2 is SQIVND (reference sequence). CDR3 length: 15 amino acids. The DNA for the CDR3 is TGTGCCAGTAGTATAGATCGTCAGAGACACTATGGCTACACCTTC. Residues: CASSIDRQRHYGYTF.

This clonotype was seen a few times. The gene calls are TRBV12-3 or TRBV12-4 and TRBJ1-5; no firm D call. This CDR3 spans 13 amino acids. Trimming stripped 3 bases from V and 3 bases from J, with 6 bases between. The CDR3 sequence: CASSLRDNQPQHF. DNA for the CDR3: TGTGCCAGCAGTTTGAGGGACAATCAGCCCCAGCATTTT.

This clonotype was recorded many times. The J gene is TRBJ2-1, the V gene TRBV7-8, with 9 bases identical to TRBD1. The CDR3 loop spans 13 amino acids. Trimming cost V 8 bases and J 6 bases; bases outside gene matches: 5. The germline CDR1 and CDR2 sequences are SGHVS and FQNEAQ. The CDR3 region has the DNA TGTGCCAGCGGAAGGACAGGGGTCAATGAGCAGTTCTTC. This encodes CASGRTGVNEQFF.

The V and J genes are TRBV2 and TRBJ1-2; 9 bases align to TRBD1. The CDR3 is 17 amino acids. Per the germline V gene, CDR1 is SNHLY and CDR2 is FYNNEI. The trim removed 6 bases at V and 5 bases at J, leaving 16 bases unmatched. The DNA of the CDR3 is TGTGCCAGCAGATCTATACAGGGGGCGCGAACCTTTTATGGCTACACCTTC. This sequence encodes CASRSIQGARTFYGYTF. The entire variable domain, with the rest obtained from reference TRBV2 and TRBJ1-2, is as follows: EPEVTQTPSHQVTQMGQEVILRCVPISNHLYFYWYRQILGQKVEFLVSFYNNEISEKSEIFDDQFSVERPDGSNFTLKIRSTKLEDSAMYFCASRSIQGARTFYGYTFGSGTRLTVV.

The sample holds many counts of this clonotype. The chain employs TRBV7-8 and TRBJ2-7, with 16 bases matching TRBD2. Trimming removed 5 bases from V and 4 bases from J; junction bases left unmatched: 8. Germline V gene sequence: CDR1 SGHVS, CDR2 FQNEAQ. The CDR3 spans 17 residues. CDR3 loop: CASSPGTSGGAVYEQYF. In DNA form, the CDR3 reads TGTGCCAGCAGCCCAGGGACTAGCGGGGGGGCGGTTTACGAGCAGTACTTC.

The chain has TRBV2 and TRBJ2-5, with a weak D call TRBD2 (5 bases). V lost 2 bases to trimming and J lost 7 bases, with 11 bases between them. The CDR3 extends over 13 amino acids. Per the germline V gene, CDR1 is SNHLY and CDR2 is FYNNEI. DNA for the CDR3: TGTGCCAGCAGTGAAAGCGGCCGGGGGACCCAGTACTTC. Protein: CASSESGRGTQYF. Full variable domain (remainder filled in from reference TRBV2 and TRBJ2-5): EPEVTQTPSHQVTQMGQEVILRCVPISNHLYFYWYRQILGQKVEFLVSFYNNEISEKSEIFDDQFSVERPDGSNFTLKIRSTKLEDSAMYFCASSESGRGTQYFGPGTRLLVL.

At least ten counts were recorded for this clonotype. V usage is TRBV7-6 and J usage is TRBJ2-7, with TRBD1 identical over 7 bases. CDR3 size: 13 residues. V was clipped by 3 bases and J by 2 bases; unmatched bases: 1. The germline V gene has CDR1 SGHVS and CDR2 FNYEAQ. For the CDR3, the DNA is TGTGCCAGCAGCTTCGGGACAGCCTACGAGCAGTACTTC. Translation gives CASSFGTAYEQYF.

This rearrangement joins TRBV10-3 to TRBJ2-7; unclear D gene. This CDR3 spans 9 amino acids. Germline CDR1 is ENHRY and CDR2 is SYGVKD. The CDR3 loop is CVEIYEQYF. The CDR3 coding sequence is TGTGTCGAAATCTACGAGCAGTACTTC.

This clonotype was picked up many times. The chain uses TRBV5-5 and TRBJ1-1; tentatively, D is TRBD1 (5 bases). The V gene lost 2 bases and the J gene lost 4 bases, with 6 bases spanning the gap. CDR1 and CDR2 from the germline V gene are SGHKS and YYEKEE (reference sequence). The CDR3 is 12 amino acids. The chain's CDR3 is CASSFQGTEAFF. CDR3 nucleotide sequence: TGTGCCAGCAGCTTTCAGGGCACTGAAGCTTTCTTT.

This clonotype occurred a few times. The chain is built from TRBV5-1 and TRBJ2-7; D remains ambiguous. Trimming shortened V by 0 bases and J by 0 bases, and 10 bases separated the two germline ends. The CDR3 has 15 residues. The germline gives CDR1 SGHRS, CDR2 YFSETQ. The CDR3 DNA follows: TGCGCCAGCAGCTTGGTGTACGGCAGCTCCTACGAGCAGTACTTC. This translates into CASSLVYGSSYEQYF.

The chain's CDR3 is CASSLGGNSPLHF. In nucleotides, the CDR3 is TGTGCCAGCAGCTTAGGCGGAAATTCACCCCTCCACTTT. The chain couples TRBV11-2 to TRBJ1-6; D uncertain. This CDR3 has 13 residues. The V gene's germline CDR1 is SGHAT and CDR2 FQNNGV. V was shortened by 1 base and J by 7 bases, with 5 bases between the two germline ends.

The chain joins TRBV7-2 to TRBJ2-5; tentative D call: TRBD2 (6 bases). The CDR3 has 15 residues. Germline assignment: CDR1 SGHTA and CDR2 FQGNSA. V lost 5 bases to trimming and J lost 5 bases, with 18 bases between them. CDR3 in amino acids: CASSLIRGRQETQYF. DNA for the CDR3: TGTGCCAGCAGCCTCATCCGAGGGAGGCAGGAGACCCAGTACTTC.

In its sample, this clonotype was seen many times. The V call is TRBV7-2, the J call TRBJ2-5; D might be TRBD2 (6 bases). V was shortened by 11 bases and J by 1 base, with 11 bases between the two germline ends. Per the germline V gene, CDR1 is SGHTA and CDR2 is FQGNSA. This CDR3 comprises 12 residues. CDR3 sequence reads: CASRRGQETQYF. The CDR3 region has the DNA TGTGCCTCACGGCGGGGCCAAGAGACCCAGTACTTC.

This clonotype has only a few counts. This chain uses TRBV11-2 with TRBJ2-4; 8 bases fit TRBD2. CDR1 is SGHAT and CDR2 is FQNNGV in the germline V gene. The CDR3 extends over 18 amino acids. V was pared by 2 bases and J by 1 base, with 10 bases of the junction left unmatched. CDR3 in DNA: TGTGCCAGCAGCTTAACGGTGCGGGGGGTGAGGGCCAAAAACATTCAGTACTTC. It translates to CASSLTVRGVRAKNIQYF.

This clonotype was counted at least ten times. V gene TRBV20-1 combines with J gene TRBJ2-1, with 7 bases identical to TRBD1. V was pared by 2 bases and J by 3 bases, with 7 bases of the junction left unmatched. CDR3 size: 15 residues. Germline V gene data show CDR1 as DFQATT and CDR2 as SNEGSKA (reference sequence). In DNA, the CDR3 is TGCAGTGCTAGAAGACGGGACAGTAACTACAATGAGCAGTTCTTC. This encodes CSARRRDSNYNEQFF.

This clonotype was detected only a few times. The rearrangement links TRBV7-8 to TRBJ1-2; 7 bases are a match to TRBD1. Germline V gene sequence: CDR1 SGHVS, CDR2 FQNEAQ. V lost 1 base and J lost 6; bases outside the gene matches: 8. The CDR3 covers 15 residues. CDR3 residues: CASSLVRAGGDGYTF. The CDR3 DNA reads TGTGCCAGCAGCTTAGTACGGGCAGGGGGTGATGGCTACACCTTC.

This clonotype was counted between two and nine times. The CDR3 DNA sequence: TGTGCCAGCAGTAAGGACAGGGCCAGCCCGAATATGAACACTGAAGCTTTCTTT. Translation gives CASSKDRASPNMNTEAFF. The genes are TRBV2 and TRBJ1-1; 8 bases are a match to TRBD1. The length of the CDR3 is 18 residues. Losses at the gene ends were 5 bases for V and 0 bases for J; bases not matched to a gene: 14. Germline assignment: CDR1 SNHLY and CDR2 FYNNEI. Filled out from reference TRBV2 and TRBJ1-1, the complete variable domain reads EPEVTQTPSHQVTQMGQEVILRCVPISNHLYFYWYRQILGQKVEFLVSFYNNEISEKSEIFDDQFSVERPDGSNFTLKIRSTKLEDSAMYFCASSKDRASPNMNTEAFFGQGTRLTVV.

The sample holds many counts of this clonotype. The chain links TRBV12-3 or TRBV12-4 to TRBJ2-2; D unclear. Trimming stripped 8 bases from V and 4 bases from J, with 8 bases between. The CDR3 is made up of 12 amino acids. Here the CDR3 DNA reads TGTGCCAGCCGCGAACCCACCGGGGAGCTGTTTTTT. It specifies CASREPTGELFF.

The table lists this clonotype with a few counts. The chain joins TRBV5-5 to TRBJ1-2; possible D gene TRBD1, 6 bases. CDR1 is SGHKS, CDR2 YYEKEE, per germline (reference sequence). This CDR3 region has 13 residues. V shed 4 bases and J shed 5 bases, with 12 bases lying between them. The CDR3 DNA sequence: TGTGCCAGCAGCCGACAGGAGTTATATGGCTACACCTTC. Translation: CASSRQELYGYTF.

This clonotype was seen a handful of times. The chain uses TRBV10-3 and TRBJ1-5; no clear D gene. Per germline, CDR1 ENHRY and CDR2 SYGVKD. The CDR3 runs 13 residues. V was clipped by 2 bases and J by 3 bases, with 5 bases between them. The chain's CDR3 is CAISENDNQPQHF. The DNA of the CDR3 is TGTGCCATCAGTGAGAATGACAATCAGCCCCAGCATTTT.